This T cell receptor (beta chain) comes out of a study of T cells in Graves' hyperthyroidism and ophthalmopathy. Researchers took RNA transcripts and amplified the TCR beta CDR3 regions from them. First-round RT-PCR with HTBI primers amplified the TCR CDR3 region. One entry per CDR3 protein results from TCRdb running MiXCR on the multiplex PCR reads. The sample carries a few hundred thousand distinct CDR3 sequences, about 16% recorded once. A few counts support this clonotype. V shed 1 base, J shed 3 bases, and the junction held 6 bases outside the gene matches. The CDR3 has 15 amino acids. Germline loops: CDR1 SGHKS, CDR2 YYEKEE (reference sequence). From roughly 10 ml of fresh peripheral blood, PBMCs were isolated.

This TCR was recovered from a woman aged 25 to 39 with Graves' ophthalmopathy. The J gene is TRBJ2-5, the V gene TRBV5-5; 7 bases match TRBD2. The specimen was blood. CDR3 sequence (DNA): TGTGCCAGCAGCTTGAGGGCGGGGGACGAAGAGACCCAGTACTTC. Its translation is CASSLRAGDEETQYF.